What follows are 16 T cell receptor beta chains derived from one specimen sequenced in a study of control samples from healthy donors and cancer patients. The data were produced by immunoSEQ multiplex PCR, yet TCRdb's version contains in-frame clones alone and is incomplete. The sample holds about 44,000 clones, around 87% seen once. The sample consisted of PBMCs. These receptors all stem from a woman in her sixties with lung cancer.

The chain joins TRBV3-1 (or the pseudogene TRBV3-2) to TRBJ2-1; possibly TRBD2 for D (6 bases). CDR1 is LGHDT and CDR2 is YNNKEL in the germline V gene (reference sequence). The CDR3 covers 16 residues. Trimming pared 4 bases from V and 12 bases from J, leaving 25 bases between. CDR3 in amino acids: CASSRSLEGMGRVQFF. In DNA form, the CDR3 reads TGTGCCAGCAGCCGCAGCTTGGAGGGGATGGGGCGGGTGCAGTTCTTC.

This clone was counted once. The gene calls are TRBV29-1 and TRBJ2-1; D possibly uses TRBD1 or TRBD2 (6 bases each). CDR3 length: 15 amino acids. Trimming took 2 bases from V and 3 from J, leaving 14 bases between them. Per the germline V gene, CDR1 is SQVTM and CDR2 is ANQGSEA. DNA for the CDR3: TGCAGCGTTGAACGCCGGGGGACACACTACAATGAGCAGTTCTTC. Translating gives CSVERRGTHYNEQFF.

V is TRBV10-1 and J is TRBJ2-1, with D possibly being TRBD1 (5 bases). Trimming removed 3 bases from V and 1 base from J, with 22 bases in between. The CDR3 sequence is 19 residues long. Germline CDR1 WNHNN, CDR2 SYGVQD (reference sequence). CDR3 in amino acids: CASSDPITLQEQSYNEQFF. Here the CDR3 DNA reads TGCGCCAGCAGTGACCCCATTACGTTACAGGAGCAATCCTACAATGAGCAGTTCTTC.

This chain uses TRBV28 with TRBJ2-2; D is undetermined. Germline lookup yields CDR1 MDHEN and CDR2 SYDVKM. Trimming removed 1 base at V and 3 bases at J, with 6 bases between. CDR3 size: 14 residues. This CDR3 reads CASSLLIDTGELFF. The DNA for the CDR3 is TGTGCCAGCAGTTTATTAATTGACACCGGGGAGCTGTTTTTT.

CDR3 residues: CASSFGQGGFGTQYF. In nucleotides, the CDR3 is TGTGCCAGCAGCTTTGGGCAGGGGGGGTTTGGGACCCAGTACTTC. The chain joins TRBV7-2 to TRBJ2-5; the D call may be TRBD1 or TRBD2 (7 bases each). Trimming left V 3 bases short and J 7 bases short, with 18 bases between. Germline values: CDR1 SGHTA, CDR2 FQGNSA. CDR3 length: 15 residues.

The CDR3 spells CARRGGAPPKETQYF. CDR3 DNA: TGTGCCAGAAGGGGAGGTGCCCCGCCCAAAGAGACCCAGTACTTC. The genes are TRBV5-3 and TRBJ2-5; D might be TRBD2 (6 bases). TRBV5-3 is treated as an ORF (open reading frame) with a function not yet certain. CDR3 length equals 15 residues. V lost 5 bases and J lost 3, with 17 bases in between.

V is TRBV24-1 and J is TRBJ1-2, with 9 bases aligning to TRBD1. After removal of 3 bases from V and 6 bases from J, the junction contained 7 bases not matched to a gene. The CDR3 runs to 15 residues. Germline CDR1 reads KGHDR; CDR2 reads SFDVKD. CDR3 nucleotide sequence: TGTGCCACCAGTGATCCGGGACAGGGTATTGATGGCTACACCTTC. Translating it yields CATSDPGQGIDGYTF.

The chain couples TRBV7-9 to TRBJ1-4; no clear D. There are 15 residues in the CDR3. Germline V gene lookup returns CDR1 SEHNR and CDR2 FQNEAQ (reference sequence). Trimming removed 5 bases from V and 6 bases from J, with 16 bases in between. The CDR3 loop is CASSPAARWDEKLFF. CDR3 coding DNA: TGTGCCAGCAGCCCAGCCGCCCGGTGGGATGAAAAACTGTTTTTT. The full variable domain, its missing parts supplied by reference TRBV7-9 and TRBJ1-4, is DTGVSQNPRHKITKRGQNVTFRCDPISEHNRLYWYRQTLGQGPEFLTYFQNEAQLEKSRLLSDRFSAERPKGSFSTLEIQRTEQGDSAMYLCASSPAARWDEKLFFGSGTQLSVL.

This clone has a handful of counts. The V call is TRBV24-1, the J call TRBJ2-1; D is unresolved. This CDR3 contains 17 residues. Deletions cut 2 bases from V and 8 bases from J, with 21 bases between. CDR1 KGHDR and CDR2 SFDVKD come from the germline V gene. CDR3 in DNA: TGTGCCACCAGTGATTCGCCTAACGGCCCCGGTGGTGATGAGCAGTTCTTC. It specifies CATSDSPNGPGGDEQFF.

The rearrangement joins TRBV5-5 to TRBJ2-1, with 13 nucleotides matching TRBD2. The CDR3 sequence is 14 residues long. The germline CDR1 and CDR2 sequences are SGHKS and YYEKEE (reference sequence). Trimming took 0 bases from V and 9 from J; bases not matched to a gene: 0. CDR3 DNA sequence: TGTGCCAGCAGCTTGGGGACTAGCGGGAGTGAGCAGTTCTTC. This translates into CASSLGTSGSEQFF.

The gene calls are TRBV3-1 (or the pseudogene TRBV3-2) and TRBJ1-2; D is perhaps TRBD1 (6 bases). Germline CDR1 is LGHDT and CDR2 is YNNKEL (reference sequence). Trimming removed 0 bases from V and 7 bases from J, with 15 bases in between. The CDR3 totals 15 residues. This CDR3 reads CASSQDWTVPFGYTF. The CDR3 nucleotides are TGTGCCAGCAGCCAAGACTGGACAGTGCCGTTTGGCTACACCTTC.

The chain combines TRBV2 with TRBJ2-1; D gene unclear. Germline V gene sequence: CDR1 SNHLY, CDR2 FYNNEI. Trimming removed 2 bases at V and 10 bases at J, with 12 bases between. This CDR3 has 13 amino acids. The CDR3 nucleotides read TGTGCCAGCAGTGAATTGTCCCAAGAGGAGCAGTTCTTC. Its translation: CASSELSQEEQFF.

Remarks on this clone: Other DNA sequences in this sample translate to the same CDR3. The chain recombines TRBV29-1 with TRBJ1-5; tentative D call: TRBD1 (5 bases). The V end was cut by 4 bases, the J end by 4 bases, with 11 bases between. CDR3 length: 13 residues. Germline V lookup: CDR1 SQVTM, CDR2 ANQGSEA. CDR3 sequence (DNA): TGCAGCGTTGGGGGGGGTCCAAATCAGCCCCAGCATTTT. It yields the protein CSVGGGPNQPQHF.

The V call is TRBV19, the J call TRBJ2-7; weak D call: TRBD2 (6 bases). Trimming took 6 bases from V and 6 from J, leaving 12 bases between them. CDR1 LNHDA and CDR2 SQIVND come from the germline V gene (reference sequence). There are 12 residues in the CDR3. The CDR3 sequence is CASSSGVGEQYF. The DNA of the CDR3 is TGTGCCAGTAGCTCGGGGGTTGGCGAGCAGTACTTC. Full variable domain (rest looked up from reference TRBV19 and TRBJ2-7): DGGITQSPKYLFRKEGQNVTLSCEQNLNHDAMYWYRQDPGQGLRLIYYSQIVNDFQKGDIAEGYSVSREKKESFPLTVTSAQKNPTAFYLCASSSGVGEQYFGPGTRLTVT.

The chain carries TRBV9 and TRBJ2-3; the D gene could be TRBD1 or TRBD2 (6 bases each). Germline assignment: CDR1 SGDLS and CDR2 YYNGEE. The V gene lost 6 bases and the J gene lost 6 bases, with 14 bases spanning the gap. There are 13 residues in the CDR3. Here the CDR3 reads CASTKGGRDTQYF. CDR3 sequence (DNA): TGTGCCAGCACTAAAGGGGGGCGGGATACGCAGTATTTT.

This clone has more than one count but fewer than ten. The gene calls are TRBV6-5 and TRBJ2-2, with D tentatively TRBD2 (7 bases). This CDR3 has 15 amino acids. Germline V gives CDR1 MNHEY, CDR2 SVGAGI. V gave up 6 bases and J gave up 4 bases, with 15 bases separating them. For the CDR3, the DNA is TGTGCCAGCAGACTTAGGGGGGGCTTCACCGGGGAGCTGTTTTTT. Amino acid sequence: CASRLRGGFTGELFF.